The text below deals with one T cell receptor beta chain. This CDR3 comprises 15 residues. Trimming pared 3 bases from V and 9 bases from J, leaving 21 bases between. The germline gives CDR1 SGHDN, CDR2 FVKESK. The data belong to a study of cytomegalovirus exposure and HLA in healthy donors. In the study overall: Membership in the Caucasian-associated ancestry cluster was found for about four fifths of 300 to 400 genotyped donors.

PCR was performed using 60 Vbeta and 13 Jbeta primers. Some clones are missing from TCRdb's copy, which holds only in-frame ones; the method was immunoSEQ multiplex PCR. The data contain about 170,000 clones, approximately 71% of them singletons. The material sequenced was PBMCs. The rearrangement links TRBV14 to TRBJ2-7, with D possibly TRBD2 on 6 matching bases. The clonotype was recovered from a girl aged 10 to 17 in good health and CMV-seronegative. The CDR3 DNA is TGTGCCAGCAGCCAGGGGGGTCGGCGAGGGAGAGGGCAGTACTTC. The encoded protein is CASSQGGRRGRGQYF.